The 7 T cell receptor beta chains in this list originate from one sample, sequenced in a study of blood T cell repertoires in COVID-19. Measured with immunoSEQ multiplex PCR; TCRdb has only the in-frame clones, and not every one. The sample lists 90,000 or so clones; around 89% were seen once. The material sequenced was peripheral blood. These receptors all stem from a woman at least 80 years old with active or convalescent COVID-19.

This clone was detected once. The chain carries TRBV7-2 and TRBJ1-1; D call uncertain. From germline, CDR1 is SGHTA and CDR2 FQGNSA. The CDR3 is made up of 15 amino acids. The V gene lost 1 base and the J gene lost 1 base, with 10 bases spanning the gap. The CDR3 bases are TGTGCCAGCAGCTTAGTACTAGGGCCGAACACTGAAGCTTTCTTT. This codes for CASSLVLGPNTEAFF.

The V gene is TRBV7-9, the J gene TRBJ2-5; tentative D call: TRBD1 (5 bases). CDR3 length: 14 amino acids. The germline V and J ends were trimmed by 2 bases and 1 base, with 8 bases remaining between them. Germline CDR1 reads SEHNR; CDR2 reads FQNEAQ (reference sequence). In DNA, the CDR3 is TGTGCCAGCAGCTTAAGACAGATCCAAGAGACCCAGTACTTC. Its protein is CASSLRQIQETQYF. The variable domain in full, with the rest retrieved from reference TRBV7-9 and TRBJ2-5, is DTGVSQNPRHKITKRGQNVTFRCDPISEHNRLYWYRQTLGQGPEFLTYFQNEAQLEKSRLLSDRFSAERPKGSFSTLEIQRTEQGDSAMYLCASSLRQIQETQYFGPGTRLLVL.

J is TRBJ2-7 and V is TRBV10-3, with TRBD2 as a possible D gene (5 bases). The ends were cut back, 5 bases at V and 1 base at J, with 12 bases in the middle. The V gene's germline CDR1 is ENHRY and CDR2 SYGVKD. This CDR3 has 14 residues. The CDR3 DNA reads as TGTGCCATCAGTTCTGCTAGCCTATCCTACGAGCAGTACTTC. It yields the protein CAISSASLSYEQYF.

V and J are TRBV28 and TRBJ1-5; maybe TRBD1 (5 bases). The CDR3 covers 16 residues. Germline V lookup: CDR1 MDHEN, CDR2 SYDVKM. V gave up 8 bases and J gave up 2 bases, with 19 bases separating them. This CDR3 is CASYETRGIGNQPQHF. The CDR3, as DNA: TGTGCCAGCTACGAGACAAGGGGTATTGGCAATCAGCCCCAGCATTTT. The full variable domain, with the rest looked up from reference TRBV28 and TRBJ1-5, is DVKVTQSSRYLVKRTGEKVFLECVQDMDHENMFWYRQDPGLGLRLIYFSYDVKMKEKGDIPEGYSVSREKKERFSLILESASTNQTSMYLCASYETRGIGNQPQHFGDGTRLSIL.

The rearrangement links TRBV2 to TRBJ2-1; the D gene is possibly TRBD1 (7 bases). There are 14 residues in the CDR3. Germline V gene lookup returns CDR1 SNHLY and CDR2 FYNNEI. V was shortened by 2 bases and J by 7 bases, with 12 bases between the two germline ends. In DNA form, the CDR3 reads TGTGCCAGCAGTGAACAGGGGGGTGGGAATGAGCAGTTCTTC. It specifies CASSEQGGGNEQFF.

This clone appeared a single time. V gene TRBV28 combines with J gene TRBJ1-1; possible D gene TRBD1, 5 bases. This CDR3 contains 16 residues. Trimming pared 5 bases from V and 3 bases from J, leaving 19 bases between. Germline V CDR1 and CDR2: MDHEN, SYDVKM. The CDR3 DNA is TGTGCCAGCAGTAACCGATGGGGCGTATCCGACACTGAAGCTTTCTTT. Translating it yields CASSNRWGVSDTEAFF.

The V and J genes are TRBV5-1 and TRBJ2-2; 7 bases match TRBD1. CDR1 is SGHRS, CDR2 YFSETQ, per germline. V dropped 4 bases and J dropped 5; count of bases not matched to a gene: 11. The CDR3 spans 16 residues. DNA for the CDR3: TGCGCCAGCAGCCCCCAACAGGGGTCGGGGACCGGGGAGCTGTTTTTT. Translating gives CASSPQQGSGTGELFF.